Shown below are 5 T cell receptor beta chains from a single sample sequenced in a study of cytomegalovirus exposure and HLA in healthy donors (dated by TCRdb to the late 2010s). Library generation was performed with the immunoSEQ multiplex PCR assay. For the multiplex PCR, a mixture combining 60 forward primers for TCR Vbeta segments and 13 reverse primers for TCR Jbeta segments was used. TCRdb carries this immuneACCESS record with in-frame sequences only. Its versions omit some clonotypes, under half of them owing to an unresolved V gene in the studies checked, with the rest unexplained. The sample has about 170,000 clones on record, around 76% of them singletons. The ten largest account for 1.5% of the sample. Specimen: PBMCs. The receptor source for this set is a girl aged 5 to 17 in good health and CMV-seropositive.

The chain is built from TRBV28 and TRBJ2-2; 9 bases fit TRBD1. The CDR3 is 15 amino acids. The V gene end was trimmed by 6 bases and the J gene end by 6 bases; junction bases not matched to a gene: 8. Germline values: CDR1 MDHEN, CDR2 SYDVKM. CDR3 nucleotide sequence: TGTGCCAGCAGACCTCGGACAGGGGTCCCCGGGGAGCTGTTTTTT. It is translated as CASRPRTGVPGELFF.

The chain combines TRBV27 with TRBJ2-7, with TRBD2 matching 11 bases. This CDR3 is built from 14 residues. V lost 6 bases, J lost 6 bases, and 7 bases stayed unmatched. Germline values: CDR1 MNHEY, CDR2 SMNVEV (reference sequence). The CDR3 here is CASRAGLAGSEQYF. CDR3 in DNA: TGTGCCAGCAGGGCCGGACTAGCGGGCTCCGAGCAGTACTTC.

This clone showed up just a few times. This chain connects TRBV28 to TRBJ2-1; D perhaps matches TRBD1 (5 bases). V dropped 4 bases and J dropped 0 bases, with 7 bases sitting between them. The CDR3 is 14 residues long. Germline CDR1 is MDHEN and CDR2 is SYDVKM. The CDR3 sequence: CASSYRSSYNEQFF. The CDR3 nucleotides are TGTGCCAGCAGTTACAGGAGCTCCTACAATGAGCAGTTCTTC.

J is TRBJ2-5 and V is TRBV11-2; possible D gene TRBD2, 7 bases. CDR1 is SGHAT and CDR2 is FQNNGV in the germline V gene. The V end lost 5 bases, the J end lost 1 base, and 11 bases lay between the germline ends. The CDR3 has 14 residues. DNA of the CDR3: TGTGCCAGCAGCCCCCGGGGGGCCCAAGAGACCCAGTACTTC. Translation gives CASSPRGAQETQYF.

V usage is TRBV28 and J usage is TRBJ2-7; 10 bases line up with TRBD1. Germline V CDR1 and CDR2: MDHEN, SYDVKM. The ends lost 9 bases at V and 3 bases at J; junction bases unmatched: 11. This CDR3 is 15 amino acids long. CDR3 bases: TGTGCCAGTCGAAGTCGCGGGACAGGGGTCTACGAGCAGTACTTC. Amino acid sequence: CASRSRGTGVYEQYF.